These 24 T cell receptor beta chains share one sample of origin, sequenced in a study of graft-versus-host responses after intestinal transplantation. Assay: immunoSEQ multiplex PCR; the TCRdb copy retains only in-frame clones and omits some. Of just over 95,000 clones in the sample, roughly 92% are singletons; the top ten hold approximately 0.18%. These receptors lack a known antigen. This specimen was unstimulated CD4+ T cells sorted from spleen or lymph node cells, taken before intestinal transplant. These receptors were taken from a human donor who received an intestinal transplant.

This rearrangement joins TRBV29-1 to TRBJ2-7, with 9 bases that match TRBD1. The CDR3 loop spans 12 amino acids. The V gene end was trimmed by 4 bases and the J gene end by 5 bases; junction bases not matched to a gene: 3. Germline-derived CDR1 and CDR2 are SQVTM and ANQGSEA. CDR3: CSVVRDRDEQYF. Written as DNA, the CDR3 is TGCAGCGTTGTCCGGGACAGGGACGAGCAGTACTTC.

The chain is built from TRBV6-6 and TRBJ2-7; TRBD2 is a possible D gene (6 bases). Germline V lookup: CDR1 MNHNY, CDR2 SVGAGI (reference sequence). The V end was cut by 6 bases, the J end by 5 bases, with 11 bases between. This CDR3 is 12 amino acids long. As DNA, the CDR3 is TGTGCCAGCAGCCCCCCGGGGGACGAGCAGTACTTC. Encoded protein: CASSPPGDEQYF.

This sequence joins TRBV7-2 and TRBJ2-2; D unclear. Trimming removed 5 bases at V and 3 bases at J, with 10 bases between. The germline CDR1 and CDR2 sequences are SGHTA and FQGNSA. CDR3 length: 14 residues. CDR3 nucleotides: TGTGCCAGCAGCCAGAAACCTTACACCGGGGAGCTGTTTTTT. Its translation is CASSQKPYTGELFF.

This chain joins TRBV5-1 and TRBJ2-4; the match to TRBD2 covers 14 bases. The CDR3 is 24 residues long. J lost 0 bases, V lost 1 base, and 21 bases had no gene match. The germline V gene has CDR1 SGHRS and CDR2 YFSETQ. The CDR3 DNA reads TGCGCCAGCAGCTTGATGTTCGAGGGGGCGCCGGGACTAGCGGGAGTTGGAGCCAAAAACATTCAGTACTTC. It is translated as CASSLMFEGAPGLAGVGAKNIQYF.

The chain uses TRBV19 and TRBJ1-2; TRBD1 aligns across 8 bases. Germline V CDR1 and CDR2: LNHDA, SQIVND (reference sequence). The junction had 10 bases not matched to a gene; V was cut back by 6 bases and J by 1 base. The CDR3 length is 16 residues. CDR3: CASSRYPTGVNYGYTF. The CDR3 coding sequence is TGTGCCAGTAGCAGGTATCCGACAGGGGTTAACTATGGCTACACCTTC.

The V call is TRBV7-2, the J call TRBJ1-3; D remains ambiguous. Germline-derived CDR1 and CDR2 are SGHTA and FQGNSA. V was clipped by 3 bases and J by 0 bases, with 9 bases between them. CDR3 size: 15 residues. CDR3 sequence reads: CASSFLRSSGNTIYF. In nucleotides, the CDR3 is TGTGCCAGCAGCTTTTTGAGGAGCTCTGGAAACACCATATATTTT.

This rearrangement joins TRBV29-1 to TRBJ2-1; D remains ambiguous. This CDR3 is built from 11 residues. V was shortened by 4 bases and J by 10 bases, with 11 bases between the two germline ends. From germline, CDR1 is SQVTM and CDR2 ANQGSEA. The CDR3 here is CSVVPDSEQFF. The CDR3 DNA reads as TGCAGCGTTGTCCCAGACTCGGAGCAGTTCTTC.

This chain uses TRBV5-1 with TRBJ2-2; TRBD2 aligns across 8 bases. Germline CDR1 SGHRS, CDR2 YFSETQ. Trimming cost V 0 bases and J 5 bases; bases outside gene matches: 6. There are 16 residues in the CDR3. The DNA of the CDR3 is TGCGCCAGCAGCTTGGTCGCGGGGGGATGGACCGGGGAGCTGTTTTTT. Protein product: CASSLVAGGWTGELFF.

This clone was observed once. The CDR3 sequence is CASSLGTHTEKLFF. CDR3 nucleotides: TGTGCCAGCAGCTTAGGGACACATACTGAAAAACTGTTTTTT. V is TRBV7-6 and J is TRBJ1-4, with D perhaps TRBD1 (5 bases). In germline, CDR1 is SGHVS, CDR2 FNYEAQ. V lost 1 base, J lost 7 bases, and 10 bases lay in between. The CDR3 extends over 14 amino acids.

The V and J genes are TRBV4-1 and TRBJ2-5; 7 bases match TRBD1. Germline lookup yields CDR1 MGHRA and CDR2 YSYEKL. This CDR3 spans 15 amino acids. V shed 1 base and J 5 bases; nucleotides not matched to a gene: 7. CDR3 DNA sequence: TGCGCCAGCAGCCAAGGCGTGACAGGGTCGGAGACCCAGTACTTC. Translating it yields CASSQGVTGSETQYF.

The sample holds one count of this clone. CDR3 in amino acids: CASSQGGGGSSYEQYF. Here the CDR3 DNA reads TGTGCCAGCAGCCAGGGGGGCGGGGGGTCTTCCTACGAGCAGTACTTC. This chain connects TRBV7-9 to TRBJ2-7; tentative D call: TRBD2 (8 bases). Germline CDR1 reads SEHNR; CDR2 reads FQNEAQ (reference sequence). V lost 5 bases and J 1 base, leaving 18 bases between the germline ends. CDR3 length: 16 residues.

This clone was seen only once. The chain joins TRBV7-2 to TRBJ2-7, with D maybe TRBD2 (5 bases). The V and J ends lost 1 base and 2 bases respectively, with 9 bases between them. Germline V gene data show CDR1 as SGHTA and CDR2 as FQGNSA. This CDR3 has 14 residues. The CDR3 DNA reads TGTGCCAGCAGCTTAGGTGGACTCACCTACGAGCAGTACTTC. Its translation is CASSLGGLTYEQYF.

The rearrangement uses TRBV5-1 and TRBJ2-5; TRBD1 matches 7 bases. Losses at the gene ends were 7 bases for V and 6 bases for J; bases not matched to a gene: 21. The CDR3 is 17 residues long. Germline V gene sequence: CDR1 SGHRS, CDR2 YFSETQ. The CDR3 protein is CASGPDPGQNIRKTQYF. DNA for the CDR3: TGCGCCAGCGGTCCTGACCCGGGACAGAACATTCGAAAGACCCAGTACTTC.

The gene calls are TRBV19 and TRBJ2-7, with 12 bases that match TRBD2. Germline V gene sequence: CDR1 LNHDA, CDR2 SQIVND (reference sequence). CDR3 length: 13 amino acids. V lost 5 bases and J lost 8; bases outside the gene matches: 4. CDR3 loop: CASSPGLAGKQYF. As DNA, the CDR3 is TGTGCCAGTAGTCCAGGACTAGCGGGAAAGCAGTACTTC.

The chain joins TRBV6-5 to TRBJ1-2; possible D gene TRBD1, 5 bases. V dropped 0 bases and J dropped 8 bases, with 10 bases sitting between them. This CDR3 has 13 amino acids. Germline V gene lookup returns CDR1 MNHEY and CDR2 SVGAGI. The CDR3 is CASSYSTEGGYTF. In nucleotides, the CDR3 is TGTGCCAGCAGTTACTCGACAGAAGGAGGCTACACCTTC.

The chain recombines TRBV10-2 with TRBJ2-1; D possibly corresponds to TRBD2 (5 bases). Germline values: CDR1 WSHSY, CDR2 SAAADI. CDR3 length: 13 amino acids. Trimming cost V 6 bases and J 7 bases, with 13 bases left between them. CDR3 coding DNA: TGCGCCAGCAGGGTGGGAGCGAAAAATGAGCAGTTCTTC. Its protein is CASRVGAKNEQFF.

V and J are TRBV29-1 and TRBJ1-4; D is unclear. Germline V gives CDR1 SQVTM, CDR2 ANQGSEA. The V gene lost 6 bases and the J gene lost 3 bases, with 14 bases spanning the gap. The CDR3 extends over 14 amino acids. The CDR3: CSVEPRRANEKLFF. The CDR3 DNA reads TGCAGCGTCGAACCCCGCCGGGCTAATGAAAAACTGTTTTTT.

For the CDR3, the DNA is TGTGCCAGCAGTCTCAGGGATGAAAAACTGTTTTTT. Amino acids: CASSLRDEKLFF. The chain carries TRBV28 and TRBJ1-4, with a possible D match to TRBD1 (5 bases). The CDR3 loop spans 12 amino acids. Per the germline V gene, CDR1 is MDHEN and CDR2 is SYDVKM. Trimming cost V 5 bases and J 6 bases, with 7 bases left between them.

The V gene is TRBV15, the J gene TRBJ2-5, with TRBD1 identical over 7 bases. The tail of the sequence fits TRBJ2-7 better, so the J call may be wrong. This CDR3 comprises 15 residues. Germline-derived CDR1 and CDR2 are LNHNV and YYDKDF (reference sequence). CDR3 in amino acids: CATSKERQGPYEQYF. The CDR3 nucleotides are TGTGCCACCAGCAAAGAAAGACAGGGTCCCTACGAGCAGTACTTC.

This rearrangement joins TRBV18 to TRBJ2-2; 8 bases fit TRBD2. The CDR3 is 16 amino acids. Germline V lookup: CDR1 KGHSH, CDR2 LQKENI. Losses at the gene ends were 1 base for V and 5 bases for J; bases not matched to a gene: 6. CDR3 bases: TGTGCCAGCTCACCACTTCTGCAGCGGGAGACCGGGGAGCTGTTTTTT. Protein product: CASSPLLQRETGELFF.

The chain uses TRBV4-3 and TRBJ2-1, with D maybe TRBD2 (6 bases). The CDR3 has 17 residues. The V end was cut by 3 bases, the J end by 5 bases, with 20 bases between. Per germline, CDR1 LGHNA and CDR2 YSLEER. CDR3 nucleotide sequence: TGCGCCAGCAGCCAGTCGCTCCGGACTAATCGGAACAATGAGCAGTTCTTC. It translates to CASSQSLRTNRNNEQFF.

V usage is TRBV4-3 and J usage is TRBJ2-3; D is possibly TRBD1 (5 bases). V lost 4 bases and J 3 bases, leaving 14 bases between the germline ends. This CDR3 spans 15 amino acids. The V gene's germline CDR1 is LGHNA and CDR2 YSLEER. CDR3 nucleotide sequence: TGCGCCAGCAGCCGATTGGTCTCAGGGACAGATACGCAGTATTTT. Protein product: CASSRLVSGTDTQYF.

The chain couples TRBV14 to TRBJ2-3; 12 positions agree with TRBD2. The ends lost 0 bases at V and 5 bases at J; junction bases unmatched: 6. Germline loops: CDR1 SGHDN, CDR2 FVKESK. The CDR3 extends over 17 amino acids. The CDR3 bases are TGTGCCAGCAGCCAAGAACCCGGACTAGCGGGGAAAGATACGCAGTATTTT. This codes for CASSQEPGLAGKDTQYF. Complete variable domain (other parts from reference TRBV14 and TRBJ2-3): EAGVTQFPSHSVIEKGQTVTLRCDPISGHDNLYWYRRVMGKEIKFLLHFVKESKQDESGMPNNRFLAERTGGTYSTLKVQPAELEDSGVYFCASSQEPGLAGKDTQYFGPGTRLTVL.

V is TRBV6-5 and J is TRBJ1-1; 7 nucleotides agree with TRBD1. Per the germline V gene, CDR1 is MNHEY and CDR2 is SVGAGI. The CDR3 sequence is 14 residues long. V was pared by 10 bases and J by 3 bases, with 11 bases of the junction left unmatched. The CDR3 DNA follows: TGTGCCACCTCCGACAGGGACCGTTACACTGAAGCTTTCTTT. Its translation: CATSDRDRYTEAFF.